This TCR beta chain was retrieved from a study of preoperative IRX-2 immunotherapy in early breast cancer. The treatment denotes: preoperative locoregional IRX-2 cytokine immunotherapy. This phase Ib study tested locoregional IRX-2 cytokine immunotherapy given before surgery. From germline, CDR1 is ENHRY and CDR2 SYGVKD. This CDR3 is 15 amino acids long. The V end lost 1 base, the J end lost 8 bases, and 12 bases lay between the germline ends. The data were produced by immunoSEQ multiplex PCR, yet TCRdb's version contains in-frame clones alone and is incomplete. Among around 38,000 clones listed, around three quarters were seen once. Comment on this clone: The CDR3 end is not reached by the read, which stops 1 residue before it; the germline J gene fills it in.

The chain employs TRBV10-3 and TRBJ1-6; a weak D match, TRBD1 (6 bases). The sequence derives from a human donor with breast cancer. This sample comprised tumor tissue, obtained after IRX-2 immunotherapy. The part of the CDR3 DNA that was read is TGTGCCATCAGTGAGTTTGGGGGCGAGGATTCACCCCTCCAC. Its protein product is CAISEFGGEDSPLH. The full CDR3 protein reads CAISEFGGEDSPLHF.